This T cell receptor beta chain was sequenced for a study of T cell changes during pregnancy in multiple sclerosis. Germline V gene sequence: CDR1 PRHDT, CDR2 FYEKMQ (reference sequence). Trimming removed 5 bases at V and 5 bases at J, with 17 bases between. The CDR3 is 15 residues long. Assay used: immunoSEQ multiplex PCR; TCRdb lists only in-frame clones, some missing. Here the sample spans tens of thousands of clones, 92% being singletons. This chain connects TRBV13 to TRBJ2-3, with D possibly matching TRBD2 (6 bases). This specimen consisted of peripheral blood, obtained in the first trimester of pregnancy. The TCR originated in a female donor with multiple sclerosis, enrolled in a pregnancy study. CDR3 loop: CASSRGTPGVDTQYF. Here the CDR3 DNA reads TGTGCCAGCAGCCGTGGGACCCCGGGGGTAGATACGCAGTATTTT.